This T cell receptor (beta chain) was documented in a study of cytomegalovirus exposure and HLA in healthy donors. Notes on this clone: The antigen remains unidentified.

Whole-study findings and limits: Some TCR beta chains (roughly 160 of them) were listed as cytomegalovirus-associated. Published work reported that the classifier diagnosed cytomegalovirus status with high specificity and sensitivity.

Libraries were prepared by immunoSEQ multiplex PCR; TCRdb keeps only in-frame clonotypes and omits some of them. The sample shows over 80,000 clones, around 84% of them seen only once. Specimen: PBMCs. This sequence was found in a man younger than 30 in good health and CMV-seropositive.

CDR3 nucleotide sequence: TGTGCCAGCAGTTCAAGCAACAATGAGCAGTTCTTC. This translates into CASSSSNNEQFF. The chain combines TRBV27 with TRBJ2-1; D remains unclear. Germline V gives CDR1 MNHEY, CDR2 SMNVEV (reference sequence). This CDR3 is 12 amino acids long. V lost 4 bases to trimming and J lost 5 bases, with 6 bases between them.